This TCR beta chain originates from a study of blood T cell repertoires in COVID-19 (TCRdb year 2020). Background on the whole study: Samples from collaborators originated in the United States, Italy and Spain and spanned both the acute and convalescent phases of COVID-19. The material from the prospective study consisted of cDNA or gDNA derived from T cells, B-cell-depleted T cells, or PBMCs. The dataset comprised deeply sampled blood TCRbeta repertoires from subjects exposed to, actively infected with, or recovered from COVID-19. The repertoires were made available in a free public database intended to serve as a resource for research on the immune response to SARS-CoV-2. Samples were obtained from the ongoing ImmuneRACE study (first 160 participants) and from 1,254 subjects provided by 6 global collaborators. Nearly every sample came with metadata listing a de-identified subject ID, COVID-19 status, age in years and sex. Where available, HLA class I and class II types were obtained from metadata supplied by the sample provider rather than from assay-based typing. Study-wide findings and limitations: The amount of clinical and demographic metadata varied by source and participant and was provided uncurated.

From the germline V gene (reference sequence), CDR1 is PRHDT and CDR2 is FYEKMQ. A distance of 19 bases separates the germline ends of V and J, which lose 0 bases and 10 bases respectively. The CDR3 goes from the cysteine to the phenylalanine over 16 residues. The sequence is cut down to CDR3 DNA, 48 bases in frame from base 1. This clone appeared a single time. The antigen it binds to is not known. It has no much larger one-base neighbor in the sample; base qualities were not kept. The collaborating institutions used their own protocols to collect whole blood in K2EDTA tubes. For TCRbeta analysis, collaborator samples were shipped as frozen whole blood, as isolated PBMCs, or as DNA extracted from either sample type. The immunoSEQ Assay, a bias-controlled multiplex PCR, was used to amplify TCRbeta CDR3 regions from genomic DNA. As for the original processing: The number of nucleated cells in each sample was estimated by amplification of reference gene primers within the assay. Sequence reads were collapsed and filtered to measure the absolute abundance of every unique TCRbeta CDR3 rearrangement. For each sample, productive Simpson clonality was calculated as the square root of Simpson's diversity index over productive rearrangements. TCRdb stores this immuneACCESS table with in-frame sequences only. Part of the clones is absent; in the studies checked, under half of the shortfall reflects unresolved V genes, and no reason is known for the rest. V and J calls and clone size come straight from that table; D and trimming were deduced from the DNA. The sample data list about 98,000 clones, and over 70% of these were observed just once. Around a tenth of the sample belongs to the ten largest clones.

The specimen was peripheral blood. The V and J genes are TRBV13 and TRBJ2-1; the D segment could be TRBD2, given 6 matching bases. The clonotype was recovered from a woman of 80 years or more with acute or convalescent COVID-19. The CDR3 reads as follows: CASSLGRGSGTMEQFF. The nucleotides are TGTGCCAGCAGCTTAGGGCGAGGTAGCGGTACTATGGAGCAGTTCTTC. Supplemented by the reference TRBV13 and TRBJ2-1 proteins around the CDR3, the complete variable domain is AAGVIQSPRHLIKEKRETATLKCYPIPRHDTVYWYQQGPGQDPQFLISFYEKMQSDKGSIPDRFSAQQFSDYHSELNMSSLELGDSALYFCASSLGRGSGTMEQFFGPGTRLTVL.